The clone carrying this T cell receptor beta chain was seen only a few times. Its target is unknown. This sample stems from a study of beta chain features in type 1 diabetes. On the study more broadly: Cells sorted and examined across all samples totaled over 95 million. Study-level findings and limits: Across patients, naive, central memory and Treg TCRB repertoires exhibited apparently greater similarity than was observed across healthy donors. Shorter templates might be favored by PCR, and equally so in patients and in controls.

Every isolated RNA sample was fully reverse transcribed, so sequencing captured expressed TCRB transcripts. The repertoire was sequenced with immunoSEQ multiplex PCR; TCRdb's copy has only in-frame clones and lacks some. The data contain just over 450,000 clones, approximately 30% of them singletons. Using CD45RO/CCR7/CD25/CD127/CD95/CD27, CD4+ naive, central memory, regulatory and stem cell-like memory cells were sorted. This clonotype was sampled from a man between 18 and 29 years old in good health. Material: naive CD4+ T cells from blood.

The CDR3 loop is CASSLPGLAGQETQYF. DNA of the CDR3: TGTGCCAGCAGCTTACCCGGACTAGCGGGCCAAGAGACCCAGTACTTC. This chain uses TRBV7-9 with TRBJ2-5; 11 positions match TRBD2. This CDR3 has 16 amino acids. The V and J ends lost 2 bases and 1 base, in that order; junction bases with no gene match: 3. In germline, CDR1 is SEHNR, CDR2 FQNEAQ (reference sequence).